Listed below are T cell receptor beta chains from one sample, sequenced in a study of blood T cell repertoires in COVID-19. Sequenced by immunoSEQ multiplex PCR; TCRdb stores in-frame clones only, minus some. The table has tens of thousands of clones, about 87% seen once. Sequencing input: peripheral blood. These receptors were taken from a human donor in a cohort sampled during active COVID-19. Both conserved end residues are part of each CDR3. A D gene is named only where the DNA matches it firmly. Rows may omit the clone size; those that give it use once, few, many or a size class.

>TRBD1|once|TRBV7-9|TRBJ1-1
TGTGCCAGCAGCGATGGGACAGGTATGAACACTGAAGCTTTCTTT
CASSDGTGMNTEAFF
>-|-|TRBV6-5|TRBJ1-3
TGTGCCAGCAGTTCCGTCCCTAGAACTGGAAACACCATATATTTT
CASSSVPRTGNTIYF
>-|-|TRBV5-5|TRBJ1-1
TGTGCCAGCAGCTTGGAACTCCGCACTGAAGCTTTCTTT
CASSLELRTEAFF
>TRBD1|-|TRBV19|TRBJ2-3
TGTGCCAGTCGTTCTCTTGTGACAGGGGAAGCAGATACGCAGTATTTT
CASRSLVTGEADTQYF
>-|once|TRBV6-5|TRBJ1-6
TGTGCCAGCAAATCGACTAACAGGGTTGATTCACCCCTCCACTTT
CASKSTNRVDSPLHF
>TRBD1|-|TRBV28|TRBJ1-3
TGTGCCAGCAGTTACAGGGGGGCTGGAAACACCATATATTTT
CASSYRGAGNTIYF
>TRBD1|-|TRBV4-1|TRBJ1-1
TGCGCCAGCAGCCAAGAAAGGAGGACAGGGAACACTGAAGCTTTCTTT
CASSQERRTGNTEAFF
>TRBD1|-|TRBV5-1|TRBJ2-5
TGCGCCAGCAGCGGGGGACAGGGGGGCGAAGAGACCCAGTACTTC
CASSGGQGGEETQYF
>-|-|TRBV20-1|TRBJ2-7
TGCAGTGCCCCCCGAGGGTACGAGCAGTACTTC
CSAPRGYEQYF
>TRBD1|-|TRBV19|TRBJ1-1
TGTGCCAGTAGTCAGCAGGGGGCAACTGAAGCTTTCTTT
CASSQQGATEAFF
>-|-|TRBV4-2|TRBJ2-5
TGTGCCAGCAGCCAAGAAATGGCAGGGGAGACCCAGTACTTC
CASSQEMAGETQYF
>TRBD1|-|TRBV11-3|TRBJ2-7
TGTGCCAGCAGCCTGGGTTGGACAGGGTCCCACGAGCAGTACTTC
CASSLGWTGSHEQYF
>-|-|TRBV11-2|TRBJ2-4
TGTGCCAGCAGCTCCCATAAGGGGGTCGGAAACATTCAGTACTTC
CASSSHKGVGNIQYF
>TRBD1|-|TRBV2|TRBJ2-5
TGTGCCAGCAGTGAGGACAGGGGAGGTACGGAGACCCAGTACTTC
CASSEDRGGTETQYF
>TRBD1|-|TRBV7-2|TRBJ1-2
TGTGCCAGCAGTTCAGGGGGCGGCTATGGCTACACCTTC
CASSSGGGYGYTF
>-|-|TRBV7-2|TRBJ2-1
TGTGCCAGCAGTCAGGGTCTGTACAATGAGCAGTTCTTC
CASSQGLYNEQFF
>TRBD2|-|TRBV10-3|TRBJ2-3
TGTGCCATCAGTGAGGGACTAGCGGGGGGCGATACGCAGTATTTT
CAISEGLAGGDTQYF
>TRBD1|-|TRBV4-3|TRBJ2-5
TGCGCCAGCAGCCAAGCCCTTGGAGGGCGGGACAGGGGGCAAGAGACCCAGTACTTC
CASSQALGGRDRGQETQYF
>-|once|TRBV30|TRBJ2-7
TGTGCCTGGACCACCCCCCGGGTCGGAGACCCTATACGAAAGCAGTACTTC
CAWTTPRVGDPIRKQYF
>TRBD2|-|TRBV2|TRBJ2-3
TGTGCCAGCAGTGTTTCCAATTTAGCGGGAGGGCCCGTTTCAGATACGCAGTATTTT
CASSVSNLAGGPVSDTQYF
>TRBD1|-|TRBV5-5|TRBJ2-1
TGTGCCAGCAGCGCACAGGGGCGGAATGAGCAGTTCTTC
CASSAQGRNEQFF
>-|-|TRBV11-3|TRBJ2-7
TGTGCCAGCAGCTTAGCGGCCGGGGAGCAGTACTTC
CASSLAAGEQYF
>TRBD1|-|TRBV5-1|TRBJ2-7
TGCGCCAGCAGCTTGGTTGCACAGGGGACGTACTACGAGCAGTACTTC
CASSLVAQGTYYEQYF
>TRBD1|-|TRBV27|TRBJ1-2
TGTGCCAGCAGTTCCGGGACAGTTCATGGCTACACCTTC
CASSSGTVHGYTF
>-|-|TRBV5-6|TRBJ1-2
TGTGCCAGCGCTTCGACACCCCCCTATGGCTACACCTTC
CASASTPPYGYTF
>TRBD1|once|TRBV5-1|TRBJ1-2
TGCGCCAGCAACTTAGATCCGGGACAGGGATCCTTACTTGGCGGCTACACCTTC
CASNLDPGQGSLLGGYTF
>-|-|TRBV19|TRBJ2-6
TGTGCCAGTAGTATAGGGGCAGGGGCCAACGTCCTGACTTTC
CASSIGAGANVLTF
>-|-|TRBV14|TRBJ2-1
TGTGCCAGCAGCCAGGGAACAGGGATCTCCTACAATGAGCAGTTCTTC
CASSQGTGISYNEQFF
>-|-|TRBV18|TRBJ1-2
TGTGCCAGCTCACCCAATGCAGGGCATGGCTACACCTTC
CASSPNAGHGYTF
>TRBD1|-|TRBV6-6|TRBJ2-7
TGTGCCAGCAGCTCCCCGGGACAGGGGAGCTACGAGCAGTACTTC
CASSSPGQGSYEQYF
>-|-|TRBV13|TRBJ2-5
TGTGCCAGCAGCTTAGCCCGCCGCAGTCAAGAGACCCAGTACTTC
CASSLARRSQETQYF
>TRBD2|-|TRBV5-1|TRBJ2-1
TGCGCCAGCAGCTTGCCCCCCAGCGGGGGGGAGAATGAGCAGTTCTTC
CASSLPPSGGENEQFF
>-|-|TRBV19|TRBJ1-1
TGTGCCAGTAGTCCCCAGGCAGGGCGGTATGAAGCTTTCTTT
CASSPQAGRYEAFF
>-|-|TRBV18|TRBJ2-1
TGTGCCAGCTCACCACCGGGGAGACCCTTTGGGAATGAGCAGTTCTTC
CASSPPGRPFGNEQFF
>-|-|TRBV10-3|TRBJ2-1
TGTGCCATCAGTGAGTCTCTGCAGCGGTTGTCCAATGAGCAGTTCTTC
CAISESLQRLSNEQFF
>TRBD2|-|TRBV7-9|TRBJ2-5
TGTGCCAGCAGCCGCGGAACGGGGGGGCGACAAGAGACCCAGTACTTC
CASSRGTGGRQETQYF
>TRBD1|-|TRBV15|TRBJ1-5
TGTGCCACCAGCAGTTCCTACGGGACAGGGGGCAATCAGCCCCAGCATTTT
CATSSSYGTGGNQPQHF
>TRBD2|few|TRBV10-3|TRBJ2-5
TGTGCCATCAACCCCGGGCGGGGGGGTTCAGAGACCCAGTACTTC
CAINPGRGGSETQYF
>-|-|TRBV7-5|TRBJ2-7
TGTGTCAGAAGCTTACCCCGGGGCGCGGGACAGTACTTC
CVRSLPRGAGQYF
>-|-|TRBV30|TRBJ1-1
TGTGCCCAGACCCAGCAGGCAGCCGCTGAAGCTTTCTTT
CAQTQQAAAEAFF
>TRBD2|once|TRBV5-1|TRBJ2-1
TGCGCCAGCAGCGGAGGGGACTATACCAATGAGCAGTTCTTC
CASSGGDYTNEQFF
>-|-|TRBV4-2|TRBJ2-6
TGTGCCAGCAGCCGAACTACAGGGTCTGGGGCCAACGTCCTGACTTTC
CASSRTTGSGANVLTF
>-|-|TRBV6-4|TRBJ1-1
TGTGCCAGCAGATCCGGACTATCGGGCACTGAAGCTTTCTTT
CASRSGLSGTEAFF
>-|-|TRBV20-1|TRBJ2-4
TGCAGTGCTAGTTCGGGGGAAGAGATTCAGTACTTC
CSASSGEEIQYF
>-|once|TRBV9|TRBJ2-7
TGTGCCAGCAGCGTAGCCCCAGACTCCTACGAGCAGTACTTC
CASSVAPDSYEQYF
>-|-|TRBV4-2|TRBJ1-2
TGTGCCAGCAGCCACCAGGGGGGCTACACCTTC
CASSHQGGYTF
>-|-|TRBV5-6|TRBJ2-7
TGTGCCAGCAGCTTGGGCGGATCCTCCTACGAGCAGTACTTC
CASSLGGSSYEQYF